One and the same sample provided the 32 T cell receptor beta chains below, sequenced in a study of blood T cell repertoires in COVID-19. Clones were sequenced by immunoSEQ multiplex PCR, and TCRdb holds only the in-frame ones, with some missing. The table lists a few hundred thousand clones, approximately 90% of them singletons. Sequenced material: PBMCs or T cells enriched from blood (not recorded which). The receptors come from a woman aged 35 to 49 with acute COVID-19.

The chain couples TRBV18 to TRBJ1-2; a weak D match, TRBD1 (5 bases). Germline V CDR1 and CDR2: KGHSH, LQKENI. V dropped 3 bases and J dropped 0 bases, with 14 bases sitting between them. The CDR3 is made up of 16 amino acids. For the CDR3, the DNA is TGTGCCAGCTCACCGCCTACAGGTGGGGCTAACTATGGCTACACCTTC. This encodes CASSPPTGGANYGYTF. The full variable domain, with the rest looked up from reference TRBV18 and TRBJ1-2, is NAGVMQNPRHLVRRRGQEARLRCSPMKGHSHVYWYRQLPEEGLKFMVYLQKENIIDESGMPKERFSAEFPKEGPSILRIQQVVRGDSAAYFCASSPPTGGANYGYTFGSGTRLTVV.

The chain employs TRBV24-1 and TRBJ2-3; the D gene is possibly TRBD2 (6 bases). The CDR3 sequence is 14 residues long. Trimming cost V 9 bases and J 2 bases, with 14 bases left between them. Germline V gene data show CDR1 as KGHDR and CDR2 as SFDVKD. CDR3 DNA sequence: TGTGCCACCCACCCCGGGGGAGCCACAGATACGCAGTATTTT. Residues: CATHPGGATDTQYF.

This rearrangement joins TRBV9 to TRBJ1-6; D unresolved. This CDR3 has 12 residues. Germline CDR1 reads SGDLS; CDR2 reads YYNGEE. Trimming took 1 base from V and 14 from J, leaving 10 bases between them. DNA for the CDR3: TGTGCCAGCAGCGTACTCCGCGGGGCCCTCCACTTT. Protein product: CASSVLRGALHF.

This clone was observed once. The gene calls are TRBV4-2 and TRBJ2-3; D remains unclear. Trimming cost V 0 bases and J 6 bases, with 13 bases left between them. The CDR3 consists of 15 residues. The germline V gene encodes CDR1 LGHNA and CDR2 YNFKEQ. CDR3 sequence reads: CASSQDSPGSDTQYF. CDR3 nucleotides: TGTGCCAGCAGCCAAGATTCGCCCGGTTCCGATACGCAGTATTTT.

This chain joins TRBV18 and TRBJ2-1, with D possibly matching TRBD2 (5 bases). CDR3 length: 11 residues. CDR1 KGHSH and CDR2 LQKENI come from the germline V gene. The V end was cut by 6 bases, the J end by 9 bases, with 9 bases between. CDR3 region: CASSDSSEQFF. CDR3 nucleotide sequence: TGTGCCAGCTCGGACTCGAGTGAGCAGTTCTTC.

V and J are TRBV21-1 and TRBJ2-7; TRBD2 was called by the table and not checked on the DNA. TRBV21-1 is shown as a pseudogene. This CDR3 has 13 amino acids. CDR3 bases: TGTGCCAGCAGCTGCCGGGATTGCTACGAGCAGTACGTC. Residues: CASSCRDCYEQYV.

The chain combines TRBV30 with TRBJ1-2; tentative D call: TRBD1 (5 bases). The CDR3 has 12 amino acids. Looked up from germline, CDR1 is GTSNPN and CDR2 is SVGIG (reference sequence). Trimming stripped 4 bases from V and 0 bases from J, with 6 bases between. Written as DNA, the CDR3 is TGTGCCTGGACAGGGACTAACTATGGCTACACCTTC. Protein product: CAWTGTNYGYTF.

V and J are TRBV19 and TRBJ2-1, with D possibly TRBD2 on 5 matching bases. The CDR3 runs to 14 residues. V was cut by 8 bases and J by 6 bases, with 17 bases left in between. Germline V lookup: CDR1 LNHDA, CDR2 SQIVND (reference sequence). The CDR3 spells CASGRRSGVNEQFF. Written as DNA, the CDR3 is TGTGCCAGTGGCAGGAGGAGCGGAGTCAATGAGCAGTTCTTC. The full variable domain, completed using reference TRBV19 and TRBJ2-1, is DGGITQSPKYLFRKEGQNVTLSCEQNLNHDAMYWYRQDPGQGLRLIYYSQIVNDFQKGDIAEGYSVSREKKESFPLTVTSAQKNPTAFYLCASGRRSGVNEQFFGPGTRLTVL.

This clone was counted between two and nine times. This chain connects TRBV6-7 to TRBJ1-6; TRBD1 is a possible D gene (5 bases). TRBV6-7 is an ORF for which the function is uncertain. The V end lost 0 bases, the J end lost 6 bases, and 12 bases lay between the germline ends. CDR3 length: 16 residues. The CDR3 DNA follows: TGTGCCAGCAGTTACTCCGGACGGGGGGTTAATTCACCCCTCCACTTT. Protein: CASSYSGRGVNSPLHF.

The chain joins TRBV10-1 to TRBJ2-2; 12 bases fit TRBD2. The CDR3 has 15 amino acids. Trimming at V came to 4 bases and at J to 6 bases, leaving 3 bases not matched to a gene. Germline V gives CDR1 WNHNN, CDR2 SYGVQD (reference sequence). The CDR3 reads CASSGLAGEPGELFF. The CDR3 bases are TGCGCCAGCAGTGGACTAGCGGGGGAACCCGGGGAGCTGTTTTTT.

The chain is built from TRBV4-3 and TRBJ2-3; TRBD2 matches at 8 bases. The germline V gene has CDR1 LGHNA and CDR2 YSLEER. V lost 0 bases, J lost 0 bases, and 5 bases stayed unmatched. The CDR3 runs to 17 residues. CDR3: CASSQDRERGSTDTQYF. CDR3 sequence (DNA): TGCGCCAGCAGCCAAGATCGCGAGCGGGGGAGCACAGATACGCAGTATTTT.

This chain links TRBV7-2 with TRBJ1-1, with D maybe TRBD1 (6 bases). The CDR3 loop spans 15 amino acids. The V gene's germline CDR1 is SGHTA and CDR2 FQGNSA. The V end was cut by 3 bases, the J end by 1 base, with 12 bases between. CDR3 protein: CASSFNRDGNTEAFF. Here the CDR3 DNA reads TGTGCCAGCAGCTTTAACAGGGATGGGAACACTGAAGCTTTCTTT.

The rearrangement joins TRBV7-2 to TRBJ2-1; perhaps TRBD2 as D (7 bases). The germline CDR1 and CDR2 sequences are SGHTA and FQGNSA. This CDR3 contains 17 residues. The V gene lost 5 bases and the J gene lost 1 base, with 18 bases spanning the gap. CDR3 bases: TGTGCCAGCAGCCCAGAGGGGGGGGTGAGGTCCTACAATGAGCAGTTCTTC. This sequence encodes CASSPEGGVRSYNEQFF.

The chain carries TRBV7-2 and TRBJ2-1; D might be TRBD2 (6 bases). Germline V gene data show CDR1 as SGHTA and CDR2 as FQGNSA. The CDR3 loop spans 14 amino acids. V was shortened by 7 bases and J by 5 bases, with 15 bases between the two germline ends. CDR3 residues: CASTYASVNNEQFF. CDR3 nucleotides: TGTGCCAGCACCTATGCTAGCGTCAACAATGAGCAGTTCTTC.

The rearrangement links TRBV6-2 or TRBV6-3 to TRBJ2-3; a weak D match, TRBD1 (5 bases). The CDR3 runs to 17 residues. Germline lookup yields CDR1 MNHEY and CDR2 SVGEGT. Trimming removed 3 bases from V and 1 base from J, with 17 bases in between. Here the CDR3 reads CASSYLRQNFGTDTQYF. The CDR3 DNA sequence: TGTGCCAGCAGTTATTTGCGACAGAACTTCGGCACAGATACGCAGTATTTT.

The chain couples TRBV18 to TRBJ2-7, with 11 bases matching TRBD2. With 3 bases clipped from V and 6 bases from J, the junction kept 1 base outside the gene matches. CDR1 and CDR2 (germline): KGHSH, LQKENI. This CDR3 is 13 amino acids long. The CDR3 is CASSPGLAAEQYV. For the CDR3, the DNA is TGTGCCAGCTCACCGGGACTAGCGGCCGAGCAGTACGTC.

This clone was counted once. The genes are TRBV30 and TRBJ1-1; no definite D call. The CDR3 totals 14 residues. The V end lost 0 bases, the J end lost 2 bases, and 10 bases lay between the germline ends. Germline lookup yields CDR1 GTSNPN and CDR2 SVGIG (reference sequence). Here the CDR3 DNA reads TGTGCCTGGAGTGTGCTTACAGCTAACACTGAAGCTTTCTTT. This gives the protein CAWSVLTANTEAFF.

The V call is TRBV10-2, the J call TRBJ2-1, with TRBD2 as a possible D gene (7 bases). The V end lost 5 bases, the J end lost 7 bases, and 18 bases lay between the germline ends. The CDR3 consists of 15 residues. Germline CDR1 WSHSY, CDR2 SAAADI. CDR3 loop: CASSSGGLGSNEQFF. CDR3 bases: TGCGCCAGCAGTTCGGGGGGCCTTGGGTCAAATGAGCAGTTCTTC.

The rearrangement uses TRBV7-2 and TRBJ2-1, with 8 bases identical to TRBD1. The germline V gene has CDR1 SGHTA and CDR2 FQGNSA. Trimming at V came to 2 bases and at J to 8 bases, leaving 8 bases not matched to a gene. This CDR3 comprises 15 residues. The CDR3 bases are TGTGCCAGCAGCTTAATGCAGGGGGCGGGGTATGAGCAGTTCTTC. Protein product: CASSLMQGAGYEQFF.

This chain uses TRBV18 with TRBJ2-1; 7 nucleotides line up with TRBD2. With V trimmed by 3 bases and J by 6 bases, 8 bases remained unmatched. From germline, CDR1 is KGHSH and CDR2 LQKENI. There are 15 residues in the CDR3. The CDR3 sequence: CASSPGVAGANEQFF. CDR3 DNA: TGTGCCAGCTCACCCGGGGTTGCGGGAGCCAATGAGCAGTTCTTC. Based on the CDR3 plus reference TRBV18 and TRBJ2-1, the full variable domain is NAGVMQNPRHLVRRRGQEARLRCSPMKGHSHVYWYRQLPEEGLKFMVYLQKENIIDESGMPKERFSAEFPKEGPSILRIQQVVRGDSAAYFCASSPGVAGANEQFFGPGTRLTVL.

The V gene is TRBV28, the J gene TRBJ1-5; D is unresolved. The CDR3 is made up of 12 amino acids. Germline values: CDR1 MDHEN, CDR2 SYDVKM. The germline V and J ends were trimmed by 5 bases and 9 bases, with 11 bases remaining between them. CDR3 residues: CASSTRQRPQHF. As DNA, the CDR3 is TGTGCCAGCAGTACCCGTCAGCGGCCCCAGCATTTT.

The V call is TRBV21-1, the J call TRBJ2-3; the table's D call, TRBD1, has no DNA check behind it. TRBV21-1 is a recognized pseudogene. CDR3 length equals 20 residues. CDR3 DNA: TGTGCCAGCAGCAAACCCAACTCCTACTTGACAGGGAGAGGCACAGATACGCAGTATTTT. It is translated as CASSKPNSYLTGRGTDTQYF.

V and J are TRBV19 and TRBJ1-2, with D perhaps TRBD1 (5 bases). The germline gives CDR1 LNHDA, CDR2 SQIVND (reference sequence). This CDR3 contains 14 residues. With 10 bases removed from V and 3 bases from J, the gap between germline ends came to 18 bases. The CDR3 DNA is TGTGCCACCTCCGGGGGGACCTTCGACTATGGCTACACCTTC. It specifies CATSGGTFDYGYTF.

CDR3 sequence (DNA): TGTGCCTGGAGTGAAGGGACTAGCGACCAAGAGACCCAGTACTTC. Residues: CAWSEGTSDQETQYF. This sequence joins TRBV30 and TRBJ2-5, with 10 nucleotides matching TRBD2. V lost 1 base, J lost 0 bases, and 2 bases stayed unmatched. This CDR3 comprises 15 residues. Germline CDR1 is GTSNPN and CDR2 is SVGIG (reference sequence).

The chain recombines TRBV6-2 or TRBV6-3 with TRBJ2-7; 10 positions agree with TRBD2. The CDR3 contains 16 residues. CDR1 and CDR2 from the germline V gene are MNHEY and SVGEGT. V lost 0 bases to trimming and J lost 5 bases; unmatched junction nucleotides: 7. In nucleotides, the CDR3 is TGTGCCAGCAGTTACTCGCGAGCGGGAGGGCTCCACGAGCAGTACGTC. It specifies CASSYSRAGGLHEQYV.

The chain carries TRBV19 and TRBJ2-7; 9 positions agree with TRBD1. V gave up 6 bases and J gave up 2 bases; unmatched junction bases: 8. The V gene's germline CDR1 is LNHDA and CDR2 SQIVND (reference sequence). This CDR3 is 15 amino acids long. CDR3 sequence (DNA): TGTGCCAGTAGCCAGGGACAGGGATGGACCTACGAGCAGTACTTC. Protein sequence: CASSQGQGWTYEQYF.

The chain links TRBV19 to TRBJ1-2, with TRBD1 as a possible D gene (5 bases). Germline V gene sequence: CDR1 LNHDA, CDR2 SQIVND (reference sequence). The CDR3 contains 16 residues. Deletions cut 8 bases from V and 0 bases from J, with 19 bases between. CDR3 loop: CASGDSTLSSNYGYTF. The CDR3 coding sequence is TGTGCCAGTGGCGACAGCACTTTATCTTCTAACTATGGCTACACCTTC.

The chain carries TRBV7-2 and TRBJ2-1; 7 bases match TRBD2. CDR1 is SGHTA, CDR2 FQGNSA, per germline. J was trimmed by 5 bases and V by 2 bases; bases with no gene match: 6. The CDR3 totals 15 residues. CDR3 amino acids: CASSLQAGIHNEQFF. For the CDR3, the DNA is TGTGCCAGCAGCTTACAAGCGGGGATACACAATGAGCAGTTCTTC.

The chain carries TRBV5-1 and TRBJ2-1; 7 bases match TRBD2. V was clipped by 3 bases and J by 0 bases; unmatched bases: 9. This CDR3 region has 17 residues. Germline V gene lookup returns CDR1 SGHRS and CDR2 YFSETQ. Written as DNA, the CDR3 is TGCGCCAGCAGCTACCTAGTAGGGACTACCTCCTACAATGAGCAGTTCTTC. This translates into CASSYLVGTTSYNEQFF.

V usage is TRBV6-5 and J usage is TRBJ1-1; 10 bases are shared with TRBD1. The CDR3 runs 15 residues. The trim removed 6 bases at V and 1 base at J, leaving 5 bases unmatched. From germline, CDR1 is MNHEY and CDR2 SVGAGI. CDR3 region: CASRGTGVGNTEAFF. CDR3 nucleotide sequence: TGTGCCAGCAGGGGGACAGGGGTAGGGAACACTGAAGCTTTCTTT.

This rearrangement joins TRBV18 to TRBJ1-2, with D possibly TRBD1 on 5 matching bases. With 3 bases removed from V and 5 bases from J, the gap between germline ends came to 13 bases. Germline values: CDR1 KGHSH, CDR2 LQKENI. This CDR3 comprises 14 residues. As DNA, the CDR3 is TGTGCCAGCTCACCCGGAGGGGCCGGATATGGCTACACCTTC. It is translated as CASSPGGAGYGYTF.

This chain connects TRBV5-6 to TRBJ2-6, with 9 bases aligning to TRBD1. The CDR3 is made up of 18 amino acids. CDR1 is SGHDT, CDR2 YYEEEE, per germline. J gave up 2 bases and V 4 bases, and 10 bases lay outside the gene matches. DNA for the CDR3: TGTGCCAGCAGCCAGGACAGGGGTGGGGATCCTGGGGCCAACGTCCTGACTTTC. Translation: CASSQDRGGDPGANVLTF.